What follows describes a single T cell receptor (beta chain). The data are from a study of blood T cell repertoires in COVID-19. Authors' analysis steps: Using reference gene primer amplification, nucleated cell counts were estimated. Repertoires were generated with immunoSEQ multiplex PCR, while TCRdb's copy carries only in-frame clones and drops some. That table furnishes V, J and clone size, whereas the DNA furnished D and trimming. The sample contains 270,000 or so clones, about nine tenths of which appear only once. Specimen: peripheral blood. This TCR was recovered from a middle-aged woman who had recovered from COVID-19.

CDR3 residues: CASSMDRLAGTDTQYF. CDR3 coding DNA: TGTGCCAGTAGTATGGATCGGCTAGCGGGTACAGATACGCAGTATTTT. The chain links TRBV19 to TRBJ2-3; 8 bases line up with TRBD2. The J segment lost 3 bases and the V segment lost 3 bases, leaving 8 bases of the junction unmatched. Germline V gives CDR1 LNHDA, CDR2 SQIVND (reference sequence). This CDR3 has 16 amino acids.